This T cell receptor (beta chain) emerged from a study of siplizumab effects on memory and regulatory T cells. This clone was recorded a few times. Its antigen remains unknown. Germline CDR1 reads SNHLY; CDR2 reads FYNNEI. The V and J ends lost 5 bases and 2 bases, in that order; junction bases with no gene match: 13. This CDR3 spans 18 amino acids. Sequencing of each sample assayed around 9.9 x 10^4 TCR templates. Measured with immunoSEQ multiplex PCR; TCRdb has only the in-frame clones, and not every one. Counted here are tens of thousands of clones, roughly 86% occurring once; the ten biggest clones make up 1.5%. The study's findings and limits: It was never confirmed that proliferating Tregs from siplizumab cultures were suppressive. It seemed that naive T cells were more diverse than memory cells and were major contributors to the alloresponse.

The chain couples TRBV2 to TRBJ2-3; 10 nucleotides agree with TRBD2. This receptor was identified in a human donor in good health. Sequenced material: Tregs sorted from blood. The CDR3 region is CASSFHLPGLANTDTQYF. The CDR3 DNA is TGTGCCAGCAGTTTCCACTTGCCGGGACTAGCGAACACAGATACGCAGTATTTT.